This is a list of T cell receptor beta chains from one sample in a study of cytomegalovirus exposure and HLA in healthy donors. Data came from immunoSEQ multiplex PCR; TCRdb stores just in-frame clones and leaves some out. This table has under 200,000 clones, 77% appearing once. Specimen: PBMCs. The receptors stem from a man aged 30-40 years in good health and CMV-seropositive. The CDR3 runs from the conserved cysteine through the conserved F or W. The D gene is left open where the match is weak. The size of a clone is reported for some rows only, either as once, few or many, or as a class for expanded clones.

J	V	size	D	DNA	CDR3
TRBJ1-1	TRBV7-8	once	NA	TGTGCCAGTCAGCCGAGTCGGGTCCGGGGGGTACACACTGAAGCTTTCTTT	CASQPSRVRGVHTEAFF
TRBJ2-1	TRBV2	NA	TRBD1	TGTGCCAGCAGGGGGGACAGGGGGCAGCGGAATGAGCAGTTCTTC	CASRGDRGQRNEQFF
TRBJ2-1	TRBV5-6	few	NA	TGTGCCAGCAGCTTGGGTCGGGGAGCTTATTACAATGAGCAGTTCTTC	CASSLGRGAYYNEQFF
TRBJ2-5	TRBV15	NA	NA	TGTGCCACCAGCAGAGATTTCCCCACAGGTAGCGGTGCTAGATCGGCCCAGTACTTC	CATSRDFPTGSGARSAQYF
TRBJ2-2	TRBV5-1	NA	NA	TGCGCCAGCAGCACCCAGACAGGTCCGAACACCGGGGAGCTGTTTTTT	CASSTQTGPNTGELFF
TRBJ1-2	TRBV9	NA	NA	TGTGCCAGCAGCGTAGATAGCTATGGCTACACCTTC	CASSVDSYGYTF
TRBJ2-5	TRBV6-1	NA	TRBD1	TGTGCCAGCAGTCACCGGGACAGGGTGGTAGAGACCCAGTACTTC	CASSHRDRVVETQYF
TRBJ2-3	TRBV7-9	NA	TRBD1	TGTGCCAGCAGCTTAGGGACAGGGGGTGCAGATACGCAGTATTTT	CASSLGTGGADTQYF
TRBJ2-5	TRBV29-1	NA	NA	TGCAGCGTGGATCAGGGTGTAGAGACCCAGTACTTC	CSVDQGVETQYF
TRBJ2-5	TRBV29-1	NA	TRBD2	TGCAGCGTGAACGACTGGACTAGCGGGGAGCAGACCCAGTACTTC	CSVNDWTSGEQTQYF
TRBJ2-5	TRBV11-1	NA	NA	TGTGCCAGCAGCCCGGGACATAAGGAGACCCAGTACTTC	CASSPGHKETQYF
TRBJ2-7	TRBV5-1	NA	NA	TGCGCCAGCAGCGGCGGGACCCGTGGGGACGAGCAGTACTTC	CASSGGTRGDEQYF
TRBJ2-3	TRBV7-6	NA	NA	TGTGCCAGCAGCTTACCTACAGGGTTCACAGATACGCAGTATTTT	CASSLPTGFTDTQYF
TRBJ2-1	TRBV10-1	few	TRBD2	TGCGCCAGCAGCCCCGGACTAGCGGGGGGAAACTACAATGAGCAGTTCTTC	CASSPGLAGGNYNEQFF
TRBJ2-2	TRBV7-9	few	NA	TGTGCCAGCAGCTTAGTGGCCCCCCGGGACGGGGAGCTGTTTTTT	CASSLVAPRDGELFF